This entry lists 4 T cell receptor beta chains sequenced from one sample in a study of cytomegalovirus exposure and HLA in healthy donors. This PCR relied on a set of 60 Vbeta primers and 13 Jbeta primers. TCRdb's table, derived via immunoSEQ multiplex PCR, lists solely in-frame clones and lacks some. The sample shows roughly 170,000 clones, roughly 87% of them seen only once. The specimen sequenced was PBMCs. The receptors come from a man aged 45-60 years in good health and CMV-seronegative.

This rearrangement joins TRBV5-8 to TRBJ2-6; D uncertain. Germline V lookup: CDR1 SGHTS, CDR2 YDEGEE. This CDR3 contains 16 residues. V lost 2 bases and J lost 0, with 9 bases in between. In DNA form, the CDR3 reads TGTGCCAGCAGCTTACTACGGCTCTCTGGGGCCAACGTCCTGACTTTC. Its protein is CASSLLRLSGANVLTF.

V gene TRBV4-2 combines with J gene TRBJ1-2; D remains ambiguous. CDR3 length: 14 amino acids. Germline V lookup: CDR1 LGHNA, CDR2 YNFKEQ. Trimming pared 0 bases from V and 2 bases from J, leaving 7 bases between. The CDR3 bases are TGTGCCAGCAGCCAAGATGGGCAGAACTATGGCTACACCTTC. Amino acids: CASSQDGQNYGYTF.

The rearrangement uses TRBV19 and TRBJ2-2; a weak D match, TRBD1 (5 bases). The germline V gene encodes CDR1 LNHDA and CDR2 SQIVND (reference sequence). The CDR3 contains 15 residues. V dropped 3 bases and J dropped 2 bases, with 10 bases sitting between them. CDR3 nucleotide sequence: TGTGCCAGTAGTATTTCGACAGCCAACACCGGGGAGCTGTTTTTT. Translated: CASSISTANTGELFF.

The chain carries TRBV18 and TRBJ2-3; possibly TRBD2 for D (6 bases). V lost 3 bases and J 1 base, leaving 11 bases between the germline ends. In germline, CDR1 is KGHSH, CDR2 LQKENI. The CDR3 has 15 amino acids. The CDR3 is CASSPAGRGTDTQYF. For the CDR3, the DNA is TGTGCCAGCTCACCCGCGGGACGGGGCACAGATACGCAGTATTTT.